This T cell receptor (beta chain) appears in the sequencing data of a study of blood T cell repertoires in COVID-19. Study summary: The United States, Italy and Spain were the sources of the acute and convalescent COVID-19 samples. Sources were T cells, B-cell-depleted T cells, or PBMCs; the material itself was cDNA or gDNA.

As originally analysed: Reference gene primer amplification gave nucleated cell count estimates. This table comes from immunoSEQ multiplex PCR, and its TCRdb copy is limited to in-frame clones, with some not included. V and J calls and clone size are as listed in that table; D and trimming were resolved from the DNA. The repertoire holds about 100,000 clones, with 80% to 90% as singletons. The CDR3 spans 16 residues. Germline CDR1 is ENHRY and CDR2 is SYGVKD. The junction had 5 bases not matched to a gene; V was cut back by 0 bases and J by 8 bases. This receptor was identified in a human donor in a cohort sampled during active COVID-19. The V call is TRBV10-3, the J call TRBJ2-1, with 12 positions matching TRBD2. The sequenced sample consisted of peripheral blood. CDR3 sequence reads: CAISESLASGRDEQFF. CDR3 coding DNA: TGTGCCATCAGTGAGTCGCTGGCTAGCGGGAGGGATGAGCAGTTCTTC.